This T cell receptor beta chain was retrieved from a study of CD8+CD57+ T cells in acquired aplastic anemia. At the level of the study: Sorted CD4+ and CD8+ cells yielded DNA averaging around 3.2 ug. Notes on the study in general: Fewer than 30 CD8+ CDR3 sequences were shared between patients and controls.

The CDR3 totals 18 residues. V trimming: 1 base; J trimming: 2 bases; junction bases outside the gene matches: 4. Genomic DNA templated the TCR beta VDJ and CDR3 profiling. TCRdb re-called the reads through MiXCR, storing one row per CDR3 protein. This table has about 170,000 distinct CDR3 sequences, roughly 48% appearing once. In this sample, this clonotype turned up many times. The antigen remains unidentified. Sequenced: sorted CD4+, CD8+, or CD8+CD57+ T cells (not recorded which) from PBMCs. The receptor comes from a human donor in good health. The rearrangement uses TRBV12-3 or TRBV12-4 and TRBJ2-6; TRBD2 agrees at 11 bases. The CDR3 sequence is CASSLGLAGIAGANVLTF. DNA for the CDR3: TGTGCCAGCAGTTTAGGACTAGCGGGGATCGCTGGGGCCAACGTCCTGACTTTC.